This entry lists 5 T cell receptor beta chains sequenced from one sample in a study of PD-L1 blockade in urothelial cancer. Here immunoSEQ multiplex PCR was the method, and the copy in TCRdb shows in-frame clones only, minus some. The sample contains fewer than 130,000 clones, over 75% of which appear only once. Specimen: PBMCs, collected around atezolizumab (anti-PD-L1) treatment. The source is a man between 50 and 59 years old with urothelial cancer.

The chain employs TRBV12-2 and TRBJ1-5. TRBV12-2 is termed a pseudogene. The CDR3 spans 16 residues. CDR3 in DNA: TGTGCAAGTCGCTTAAGGCTGGGTCTGCGGAATCAGCCCCAGCATTTT. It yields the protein CASRLRLGLRNQPQHF.

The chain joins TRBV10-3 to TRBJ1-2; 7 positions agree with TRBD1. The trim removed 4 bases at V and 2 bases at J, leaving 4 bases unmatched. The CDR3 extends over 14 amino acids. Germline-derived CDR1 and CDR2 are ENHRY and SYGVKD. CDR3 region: CAISGGTANYGYTF. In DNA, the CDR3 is TGTGCCATCAGTGGCGGGACAGCCAACTATGGCTACACCTTC.

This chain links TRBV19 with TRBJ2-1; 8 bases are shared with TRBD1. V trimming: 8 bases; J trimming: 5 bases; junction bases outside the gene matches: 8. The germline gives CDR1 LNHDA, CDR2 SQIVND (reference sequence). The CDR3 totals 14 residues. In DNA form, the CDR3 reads TGTGCCAGTCCACGGGACAGGCTGGACAATGAGCAGTTCTTC. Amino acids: CASPRDRLDNEQFF.

The chain's CDR3 is CASSALGAGTPDTQYF. CDR3 DNA sequence: TGTGCCAGCTCTGCTCTAGGAGCGGGAACCCCAGATACGCAGTATTTT. This rearrangement joins TRBV18 to TRBJ2-3; 7 positions match TRBD2. The V segment lost 6 bases and the J segment 4 bases; nucleotides outside the gene matches: 13. The CDR3 contains 16 residues. From germline, CDR1 is KGHSH and CDR2 LQKENI.

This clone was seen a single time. The CDR3 nucleotides read TGTGCCAGCACCAATAGAGGGACAGGGAGGACTGAAGCTTTCTTT. Its translation: CASTNRGTGRTEAFF. J is TRBJ1-1 and V is TRBV7-8, with 9 bases that match TRBD1. The V gene end was trimmed by 7 bases and the J gene end by 5 bases; junction bases not matched to a gene: 11. From germline, CDR1 is SGHVS and CDR2 FQNEAQ. The CDR3 runs to 15 residues.